Described below is a single T cell receptor beta chain sequence and its context. Its cognate antigen is unknown. This sample stems from a study of T cells in localized non-small cell lung cancer. Whole-study results and caveats: Exceeding tumor, uninvolved adjacent lung had the highest T cell clonality. Adjacent lung held a median roughly 56 of the top 100 tumor clones. One tumor region alone was sequenced, and heterogeneity therefore remains possible.

Clones were read by immunoSEQ multiplex PCR, and TCRdb kept only the in-frame ones, dropping some. The sample has 15,000 to 20,000 clones; about 86% are singletons. The specimen was peripheral blood, collected before any cancer treatment. This TCR was sampled from a male donor at least 60 years old with stage III lung adenocarcinoma.

This CDR3 reads CASSVSGSSYNSPLHF. The CDR3 DNA is TGTGCCAGCAGTGTATCGGGGAGCTCCTATAATTCACCCCTCCACTTT. The J gene is TRBJ1-6, the V gene TRBV6-1; D ambiguous. Trimming shortened V by 4 bases and J by 0 bases, and 10 bases separated the two germline ends. Germline V gene sequence: CDR1 MNHNS, CDR2 SASEGT. The CDR3 contains 16 residues.